The clone carrying this T cell receptor beta chain has a handful of counts. This entry belongs to a study of blood T cell repertoires in COVID-19. The table came from immunoSEQ multiplex PCR; TCRdb's copy has only in-frame clones and leaves some out. The sample has 210,000 or so clones; more than 80% are singletons. This CDR3 has 15 amino acids. Between the trimmed V and J ends, which lost 3 bases and 9 bases, there was a span of 19 bases. Per the germline V gene, CDR1 is SGDLS and CDR2 is YYNGEE. The chain uses TRBV9 and TRBJ2-1; no firm D call. Sequenced: peripheral blood. The sequence was collected from a woman in her thirties with COVID-19, enrolled during active disease. The DNA for the CDR3 is TGTGCCAGCAGCGACTTGACACGTCCCCAAGGTGAGCAGTTCTTC. Translated, it gives CASSDLTRPQGEQFF.